These 8 T cell receptor beta chains were all obtained from the same sample, sequenced in a study of identical twins (dated by TCRdb to 2015 to 2016). The library came from 5' RACE. The sample was run on an Illumina HiSeq 2000. The raw public reads went through TCRdb reprocessing: fastp at Q25, MiXCR clone calling, in-frame beta chains kept. Each CDR3 protein gets just one entry, which takes the most common genes and DNA from the rows behind it. The sample table records 150,000 or so distinct CDR3 sequences; 3% to 4.5% of these occur just once. The ten largest clones capture 8.1% of the sample. Specimen: memory T cells sorted from blood. The cell subset or site label here, explained by the study, means: CD45RO+ enriched T cells. These receptors all come from a man between 18 and 35 years old in good health.

The table lists this clonotype with many counts. J is TRBJ2-1 and V is TRBV29-1; 11 positions agree with TRBD2. Germline assignment: CDR1 SQVTM and CDR2 ANQGSEA. J lost 8 bases, V lost 3 bases, and 6 bases had no gene match. CDR3 length: 14 amino acids. The CDR3 region is CSVDLAGGKDEQFF. In DNA, the CDR3 is TGCAGCGTTGACTTAGCGGGAGGGAAGGATGAGCAGTTCTTC.

This clonotype was observed many times. The chain uses TRBV29-1 and TRBJ2-1, with D perhaps TRBD1 (6 bases). The germline V gene encodes CDR1 SQVTM and CDR2 ANQGSEA. There are 13 residues in the CDR3. V was cut by 7 bases and J by 8 bases, with 18 bases left in between. In nucleotides, the CDR3 is TGCAGCGGCCAAACAGGGATCTGGGATGAGCAGTTCTTC. Its protein product is CSGQTGIWDEQFF.

This clonotype was observed many times. The J gene is TRBJ2-3, the V gene TRBV7-9, with a weak D call TRBD2 (7 bases). V was pared by 4 bases and J by 4 bases, with 15 bases between. CDR3 length equals 15 residues. Germline V lookup: CDR1 SEHNR, CDR2 FQNEAQ (reference sequence). The CDR3 is CASSSGGGAPDTQYF. DNA for the CDR3: TGTGCCAGCAGCTCGGGGGGCGGGGCCCCAGATACGCAGTATTTT. Using reference TRBV7-9 and TRBJ2-3 for the parts outside the CDR3, the full variable domain is DTGVSQNPRHKITKRGQNVTFRCDPISEHNRLYWYRQTLGQGPEFLTYFQNEAQLEKSRLLSDRFSAERPKGSFSTLEIQRTEQGDSAMYLCASSSGGGAPDTQYFGPGTRLTVL.

This clonotype has a count of ten or more. This chain connects TRBV6-5 to TRBJ2-1; D tentatively reads TRBD1 or TRBD2 (5 bases each). The CDR3 spans 16 residues. Germline V gene data show CDR1 as MNHEY and CDR2 as SVGAGI. The germline V and J ends were trimmed by 2 bases and 0 bases, with 11 bases remaining between them. The CDR3 sequence: CASSYGDASSYNEQFF. The CDR3 DNA reads TGTGCCAGCAGTTACGGGGACGCAAGCTCCTACAATGAGCAGTTCTTC.

The chain is built from TRBV18 and TRBJ1-3; D not certain. The germline V and J ends were trimmed by 2 bases and 7 bases, with 15 bases remaining between them. CDR1 is KGHSH, CDR2 LQKENI, per germline. CDR3 length equals 15 residues. This CDR3 reads CASSPWEPGRNTIYF. In nucleotides, the CDR3 is TGTGCCAGCTCACCATGGGAGCCTGGTCGGAACACCATATATTTT.

This clonotype was counted only a few times. The V call is TRBV12-3 or TRBV12-4, the J call TRBJ1-5; D unresolved. V was cut by 1 base and J by 11 bases, with 15 bases left in between. The CDR3 covers 14 residues. CDR3 in amino acids: CASSLGSLGLAQHF. The CDR3 DNA is TGTGCCAGCAGTTTAGGGTCCCTAGGTTTAGCCCAGCATTTT.

This clonotype has a handful of counts. The chain is built from TRBV4-3 and TRBJ2-1; 7 positions match TRBD2. The CDR3 runs 16 residues. V was clipped by 4 bases and J by 2 bases; unmatched bases: 8. Germline V lookup: CDR1 LGHNA, CDR2 YSLEER. CDR3 nucleotides: TGCGCCAGCAGCCTTGTGACAGCGGGGCCCTACAATGAGCAGTTCTTC. Encoded protein: CASSLVTAGPYNEQFF.

This clonotype occurred many times. The chain combines TRBV28 with TRBJ2-1, with a weak D call TRBD2 (5 bases). Trimming pared 2 bases from V and 3 bases from J, leaving 8 bases between. CDR1 and CDR2 (germline): MDHEN, SYDVKM. The CDR3 sequence is 14 residues long. For the CDR3, the DNA is TGTGCCAGCAGTTTACGGGGTTTCTACAATGAGCAGTTCTTC. Protein sequence: CASSLRGFYNEQFF.